This TCR beta chain emerged from a study of blood T cells in healthy people across ages. Findings of the study overall: Age advanced and TCR beta diversity per million T cells fell, roughly linearly.

Combining a sample-barcoded 5' primer with a J-beta primer mix, a second PCR ran for 7 to 11 cycles. Each cDNA was tagged by a template-switch adaptor containing 12 random nucleotides. In TCRdb, the 5' RACE reads were re-called with MiXCR into one record per CDR3 protein. Here the sample spans about 1.6 million distinct CDR3 sequences, roughly 30% being singletons. As for this clonotype: What it recognizes is unknown.

The ends were cut back, 3 bases at V and 6 bases at J, with 15 bases in the middle. CDR3 size: 16 residues. Germline V gives CDR1 PRHDT, CDR2 FYEKMQ (reference sequence). This chain connects TRBV13 to TRBJ1-6, with D possibly being TRBD1 (6 bases). What was sequenced was blood. The TCR comes from a woman in her twenties or thirties in good health. The CDR3: CASSLGWRDTNSPLHF. In DNA, the CDR3 is TGTGCCAGCAGCTTGGGGTGGCGGGACACTAATTCACCCCTCCACTTT.